This TCR beta chain was recorded in a study of T cell repertoires in cytomegalovirus infection. In regard to this clonotype: The antigen remains unidentified.

In TCRdb, the reads were re-called with MiXCR into one record per CDR3 protein. Of around 430,000 distinct CDR3 sequences in the sample, under 45% are singletons; the top ten hold around 45%. This CDR3 contains 16 residues. The junction had 12 bases not matched to a gene; V was cut back by 7 bases and J by 8 bases. CDR1 is MNHNY, CDR2 SVGAGI, per germline (reference sequence). The chain recombines TRBV6-6 with TRBJ2-1; TRBD1 matches at 12 bases. The input for sequencing was cultured PBMCs, taken from culture after CMV antigen stimulation. This clonotype was obtained from a human donor in good health (CMV status not recorded). Some clones in this sample may be carry-over from other donors' samples. CDR3 sequence reads: CASTPSGGTGGYEQFF. In DNA form, the CDR3 reads TGTGCCAGCACCCCCTCCGGGGGGACAGGGGGCTATGAGCAGTTCTTC.